This T cell receptor (beta chain) is from a study of shared clonotypes between healthy human individuals. Notes on the study in general: Clonotype sharing among donors was thought likely to change with sequencing depth. Sampling covered blood only; tissue repertoires likely differ.

Points on this clone: Its matching antigen is unknown. One junction end disagrees with the germline gene, perhaps due to a read error.

The CDR3 is made up of 13 amino acids. CDR1 and CDR2 from the germline V gene are SSHAT and FNYEAQ (reference sequence). The deep-level immunoSEQ assay was used. Repertoires were generated with immunoSEQ multiplex PCR, while TCRdb's copy carries only in-frame clones and drops some. The sample has around 300,000 clones; roughly 84% are singletons. The sample consisted of memory CD8+ T cells sorted from blood. As for subset: CD45RO+ cells pooled with CCR7-negative TemRA cells. V gene TRBV7-7 combines with J gene TRBJ2-7, with a weak D call TRBD2 (6 bases). The TCR was taken from a young man in good health. In nucleotides, the CDR3 is TGTGCTAGCAGCTTAGCGGTGGCCTACGAGCAGTACTTC. Translating gives CASSLAVAYEQYF.